This T cell receptor (beta chain) was recorded in a study of breast tumors, draining lymph nodes, adjacent tissues listed by TCRdb under 2016. Broadly, across the study: In breast cancer patients, the study compared the TCR beta repertoires of tumor, adjacent nontumor tissue and axillary lymph nodes. The study was designed to assess the relationships and possible T-cell exchange between tumor, surrounding tissue and draining lymph node repertoires in human breast cancer. Overall results and qualifications from the work: The conclusion that tumor T cells originate in lymph nodes was framed as consistent with a hypothesis rather than directly demonstrated. A scenario in which most tumor T cells derive from the lymph node and then expand within tumor tissue was judged to be consistent with the data. Tumors showed preferential V and J gene usage, and their T-cell repertoire diversity fell below that of lymph nodes yet above that of nontumor tissue. In luminal-like breast cancer, tumor and nontumor tissue repertoires resembled each other significantly more than in basal-like breast cancer.

Relative to germline, V is 3 bases shorter and J is 2 bases shorter, with 1 base between their ends. Sequences SQVTM (CDR1) and ANQGSEA (CDR2) are obtained from the germline V gene. The cysteine opens and the phenylalanine closes a CDR3 of 10 amino acids. Only the CDR3 DNA stays, 30 bases, in frame from base 1. Points on this clonotype: It lacks a known antigen. No qualities accompany the bases; no much larger clone lies one base away.

For sequencing, an Illumina HiSeq 2000 was employed. TCR beta chain libraries were generated through multiplex PCR amplification. The amplified TCR beta chain products were analyzed by high-throughput sequencing. The public sequencing data were trimmed at Q25 with fastp and processed into clonotypes with MiXCR by TCRdb, which kept only in-frame beta chains. Every distinct CDR3 protein forms one entry, paired with its most common genes and DNA. Recorded for this sample are over 200,000 distinct CDR3 sequences; under 40% of them occurred a single time. 3% to 4% of the sample is taken by the ten largest. The lymph node samples were taken from the axillary draining lymph nodes of breast cancer patients.

The sample consisted of axillary lymph node tissue. The chain is assembled from TRBV29-1 and TRBJ1-1; the D gene remains uncertain. This TCR came from a female donor with breast cancer. Some clones in this sample may be carry-over from other donors' samples. The CDR3 protein is CSVDNTEAFF. Here is the DNA: TGCAGCGTTGATAACACTGAAGCTTTCTTT. The reference TRBV29-1 and TRBJ1-1 proteins fill in what lies around the CDR3, so the full variable domain reads SAVISQKPSRDICQRGTSLTIQCQVDSQVTMMFWYRQQPGQSLTLIATANQGSEATYESGFVIDKFPISRPNLTFSTLTVSNMSPEDSSIYLCSVDNTEAFFGQGTRLTVV.